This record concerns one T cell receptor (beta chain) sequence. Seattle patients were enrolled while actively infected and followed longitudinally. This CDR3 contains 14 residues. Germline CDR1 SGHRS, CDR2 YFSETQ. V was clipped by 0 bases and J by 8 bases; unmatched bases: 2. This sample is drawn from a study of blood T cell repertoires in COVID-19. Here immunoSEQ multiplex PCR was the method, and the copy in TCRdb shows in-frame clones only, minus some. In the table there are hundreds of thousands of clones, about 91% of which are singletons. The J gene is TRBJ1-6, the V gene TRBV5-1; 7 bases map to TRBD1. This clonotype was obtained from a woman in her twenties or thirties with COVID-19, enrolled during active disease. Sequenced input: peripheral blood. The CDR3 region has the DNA TGCGCCAGCAGCTTGGGACAGGGCCATTCACCCCTCCACTTT. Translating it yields CASSLGQGHSPLHF.